The rows below give T cell receptor beta chains drawn from one sample of a study of T cell repertoires in cytomegalovirus infection. Their recognized antigens are unknown. From the reads, TCRdb called clonotypes with MiXCR, one entry per CDR3 protein. The repertoire has about half a million distinct CDR3 sequences, about 42% of them found once; the top ten carry about two fifths. Sequenced material: cultured PBMCs, taken from culture after CMV antigen stimulation. These receptors all stem from a human donor in good health (CMV status not recorded). Some clones in this sample may be carry-over from other donors' samples. The CDR3 runs from the conserved cysteine through the conserved F or W. The D gene is left open where the match is weak. Only part of the rows carry a size: once, few, many, or a class if the clone is expanded.

j_gene | d_gene | v_gene | abundance | CDR3aa | CDR3nt
TRBJ1-5 | NA | TRBV28 | NA | CASSLAGIDNQPQHF | TGTGCCAGCAGTTTGGCAGGCATTGACAATCAGCCCCAGCATTTT
TRBJ2-1 | NA | TRBV24-1 | NA | CATSDSTGRSYNEQFF | TGTGCCACCAGTGATTCGACTGGGAGGTCTTACAATGAGCAGTTCTTC
TRBJ2-1 | NA | TRBV20-1 | NA | CSARDQRQGGSEQFF | TGCAGTGCTAGAGATCAGAGACAGGGAGGTAGTGAGCAGTTCTTC
TRBJ1-1 | NA | TRBV6-9 | few | CASSYSRYHGREAFF | TGTGCCAGCAGTTATTCGCGGTATCACGGTAGGGAAGCTTTCTTT
TRBJ1-6 | NA | TRBV20-1 | NA | CSARAGDRYNSPLHF | TGCAGTGCTAGAGCGGGGGATCGATATAATTCACCCCTCCACTTT
TRBJ2-3 | NA | TRBV7-9 | NA | CASSLSGKGWNTQYF | TGTGCCAGCAGCTTGAGTGGGAAGGGGTGGAATACGCAGTATTTT
TRBJ2-6 | NA | TRBV7-2 | NA | CASSPVSPGANVLTF | TGTGCCAGCAGCCCAGTGTCGCCGGGGGCCAACGTCCTGACTTTC
TRBJ2-7 | NA | TRBV7-8 | few | CASSLTSGEQYF | TGTGCCAGCAGCTTAACCAGTGGGGAGCAGTACTTC
TRBJ1-1 | NA | TRBV5-1 | NA | CASSSGSGENTEAFF | TGCGCCAGCAGCTCTGGGAGCGGGGAGAACACTGAAGCTTTCTTT
TRBJ2-3 | NA | TRBV19 | NA | CASSLSPFPTDTQYF | TGTGCCAGTAGTCTCTCCCCGTTCCCCACAGATACGCAGTATTTT
TRBJ2-5 | TRBD1 | TRBV12-3/TRBV12-4 | NA | CASSPGQGFWETQYF | TGTGCCAGCAGTCCGGGACAGGGCTTTTGGGAGACCCAGTACTTC
TRBJ2-7 | TRBD1 | TRBV7-2 | NA | CASSSTGGASGEQYF | TGTGCCAGCAGCTCCACAGGGGGCGCCTCAGGAGAGCAGTACTTC
TRBJ1-6 | TRBD1 | TRBV4-1 | NA | CASSQGQRSNSPLHF | TGCGCCAGCAGCCAGGGACAGCGAAGTAATTCACCCCTCCACTTT
TRBJ2-7 | NA | TRBV5-4 | once | CASSRGGPVGQYF | TGTGCCAGCAGCCGTGGCGGCCCCGTAGGGCAGTACTTC
TRBJ2-5 | TRBD2 | TRBV7-2 | NA | CASTHPWLAGGETQYF | TGTGCCAGCACCCACCCGTGGCTAGCGGGAGGGGAGACCCAGTACTTC
TRBJ2-1 | TRBD2 | TRBV5-4 | NA | CASSLELAGGSNNEQFF | TGTGCCAGCAGCTTGGAACTAGCGGGGGGATCAAACAATGAGCAGTTCTTC
TRBJ2-3 | TRBD2 | TRBV11-2 | NA | CASSLDLAGYLDTQYF | TGTGCCAGCAGCTTAGACCTAGCGGGGTATCTAGATACGCAGTATTTT
TRBJ2-2 | NA | TRBV25-1 | NA | CASSERGVSGELFF | TGTGCCAGCAGTGAGAGGGGGGTATCCGGGGAGCTGTTTTTT
TRBJ2-3 | NA | TRBV20-1 | NA | CSAWSKLTDTQYF | TGCAGTGCATGGAGTAAGCTCACAGATACGCAGTATTTT
TRBJ2-1 | TRBD2 | TRBV7-6 | few | CASSWLWQAGGLGEQFF | TGTGCCAGCAGTTGGCTATGGCAAGCGGGAGGGCTCGGTGAGCAGTTCTTC
TRBJ2-3 | NA | TRBV2 | NA | CASSDRRYTDTQYF | TGTGCCAGCAGTGATAGGCGGTACACAGATACGCAGTATTTT
TRBJ2-5 | TRBD2 | TRBV7-9 | NA | CASSERGAKTQYF | TGTGCCAGCAGCGAGCGGGGGGCGAAGACCCAGTACTTC
TRBJ1-2 | NA | TRBV30 | NA | CASPLGVANYGYTF | TGTGCCTCCCCACTGGGGGTAGCTAACTATGGCTACACCTTC
TRBJ2-3 | NA | TRBV7-2 | few | CASSFRTADTQYF | TGTGCCAGCAGCTTCCGTACAGCAGATACGCAGTATTTT
TRBJ2-1 | NA | TRBV6-1 | NA | CASSERGSSYNEQFF | TGTGCCAGCAGTGAACGGGGGAGCTCCTACAATGAGCAGTTCTTC
TRBJ1-5 | NA | TRBV10-3 | NA | CAISESLVYSNQPQHF | TGTGCCATCAGTGAGTCATTAGTTTATAGCAATCAGCCCCAGCATTTT
TRBJ1-2 | NA | TRBV28 | NA | CASSFLGPANYGYTF | TGTGCCAGCAGTTTTTTGGGCCCCGCTAACTATGGCTACACCTTC
TRBJ1-5 | TRBD1 | TRBV15 | NA | CATSVDRGSNQPQHF | TGTGCCACCAGCGTCGACAGGGGTAGCAATCAGCCCCAGCATTTT
TRBJ2-1 | TRBD2 | TRBV5-1 | NA | CASSLGLAGASLKTIF | TGCGCCAGCAGCTTAGGACTAGCGGGGGCCTCTTTAAAAACGATCTTC
TRBJ2-2 | TRBD1 | TRBV13 | NA | CASSLPRDRWRRAHRTGELFF | TGTGCCAGCAGCTTACCACGGGACAGGTGGAGGAGGGCCCATAGGACCGGGGAGCTGTTTTTT
TRBJ2-7 | TRBD2 | TRBV11-2 | NA | CASSLDRLAGKGNEQYF | TGTGCCAGCAGCTTAGATCGGCTAGCGGGAAAGGGTAACGAGCAGTACTTC
TRBJ2-1 | TRBD2 | TRBV6-5 | NA | CASSPLRGVANEQFF | TGTGCCAGCAGCCCCCTCCGGGGGGTTGCCAATGAGCAGTTCTTC
TRBJ1-1 | NA | TRBV5-4 | NA | CASSLDVGGNTEAFF | TGTGCCAGCAGCTTGGACGTGGGAGGGAACACTGAAGCTTTCTTT
TRBJ1-5 | NA | TRBV7-2 | NA | CASSLALDQWPQHF | TGTGCCAGCAGCTTAGCCCTGGACCAGTGGCCCCAGCATTTT
TRBJ2-7 | NA | TRBV6-2/TRBV6-3 | NA | CASNDGPYEQYF | TGTGCCAGCAATGACGGCCCCTACGAGCAGTACTTC
TRBJ1-6 | NA | TRBV7-8 | many | CASSQVRTYNSPLHF | TGTGCCAGCAGCCAAGTGCGGACCTATAATTCACCCCTCCACTTT
TRBJ2-1 | NA | TRBV10-3 | NA | CAISESRDGYNEQFF | TGTGCCATCAGTGAGTCACGGGACGGGTACAATGAGCAGTTCTTC
TRBJ1-2 | NA | TRBV28 | NA | CASSTYEGVPPTF | TGTGCCAGCAGTACGTACGAGGGGGTACCCCCAACCTTC
TRBJ1-2 | TRBD1 | TRBV7-4 | NA | CASSPQNDRGFGGYTF | TGTGCCAGCAGCCCCCAGAACGACAGGGGATTCGGTGGCTACACCTTC
TRBJ1-6 | TRBD1 | TRBV20-1 | NA | CSARGQGGSPLHF | TGCAGTGCTAGAGGACAGGGAGGTTCACCCCTCCACTTT
TRBJ1-2 | NA | TRBV7-2 | NA | CASSLLRVSPGRRGGYTF | TGTGCCAGCAGCTTACTTCGTGTGTCCCCGGGCAGGCGAGGTGGCTACACCTTC
TRBJ1-2 | NA | TRBV11-2 | few | CASSLEAGYGYTF | TGTGCCAGCAGCTTAGAGGCGGGCTATGGCTACACCTTC
TRBJ1-1 | TRBD1 | TRBV6-6 | NA | CASSYVGQGNTEAFF | TGTGCCAGCAGTTACGTCGGACAGGGGAACACTGAAGCTTTCTTT
TRBJ1-6 | NA | TRBV20-1 | few | CSASIPRNLKDNSPLHF | TGCAGTGCTAGCATTCCGAGGAACCTAAAGGATAATTCACCCCTCCACTTT
TRBJ2-7 | NA | TRBV4-1 | NA | CASSPRDGEYEQYF | TGCGCCAGCAGCCCCCGGGACGGTGAATACGAGCAGTACTTC
TRBJ1-2 | NA | TRBV5-1 | NA | CASRLEDLDGYTF | TGCGCCAGCAGACTGGAGGACCTAGATGGCTACACCTTC
TRBJ2-3 | TRBD1 | TRBV30 | NA | CAWAPGQGVGDTQYF | TGTGCCTGGGCTCCGGGACAGGGGGTAGGAGATACGCAGTATTTT
TRBJ2-5 | NA | TRBV7-4 | NA | CASSGGARQETQYF | TGTGCCAGCAGCGGGGGGGCGAGACAAGAGACCCAGTACTTC
TRBJ2-4 | NA | TRBV9 | NA | CASSVDGDTKNIQYF | TGTGCCAGCAGCGTAGACGGGGATACCAAAAACATTCAGTACTTC
TRBJ1-2 | TRBD1 | TRBV24-1 | NA | CATSTGTGGDYGYTF | TGTGCCACCAGCACCGGGACAGGGGGCGATTATGGCTACACCTTC
TRBJ2-1 | NA | TRBV7-2 | few | CASSLARGSNEQFF | TGTGCCAGCAGCTTAGCGCGAGGGAGCAATGAGCAGTTCTTC
TRBJ1-4 | NA | TRBV7-9 | NA | CASSLGFGQVNEKLFF | TGTGCCAGCAGCTTAGGGTTCGGCCAGGTTAATGAAAAACTGTTTTTT
TRBJ1-1 | NA | TRBV3-1 | once | CASSHRDRNTEAFF | TGTGCCAGCAGCCACCGAGACAGGAACACTGAAGCTTTCTTT
TRBJ2-1 | NA | TRBV7-8 | NA | CASSSPRGDEQFF | TGTGCCAGCAGCTCCCCCCGCGGGGATGAGCAGTTCTTC
TRBJ2-1 | NA | TRBV7-8 | few | CASSLSGRKYNEQFF | TGTGCCAGCAGCTTATCGGGCAGAAAATACAATGAGCAGTTCTTC
TRBJ1-1 | NA | TRBV29-1 | once | CSGWTDERAFF | TGCAGCGGATGGACAGATGAACGAGCTTTCTTT
TRBJ2-5 | NA | TRBV24-1 | NA | CATSDCRGEETQYF | TGTGCCACCAGTGATTGTAGAGGGGAGGAGACCCAGTACTTC
TRBJ2-1 | NA | TRBV7-2 | many | CASSSPAGRWNEQFF | TGTGCCAGCAGCTCCCCGGCGGGCCGCTGGAATGAGCAGTTCTTC
TRBJ1-2 | NA | TRBV27 | NA | CASSLSLGSYGYTF | TGTGCCAGCAGTTTATCGTTGGGATCCTATGGCTACACCTTC